Each of the 24 T cell receptor beta chains below was sequenced from the same sample in a study of blood T cell repertoires in COVID-19. Profiling relied on immunoSEQ multiplex PCR, and the TCRdb table lists in-frame clones only, not all of them. The table lists 140,000 or so clones, 75% to 90% of them singletons, with about 4% in the top ten. The sample taken for sequencing was peripheral blood. These TCRs come from a man between 65 and 79 years old who had recovered from COVID-19.

The chain links TRBV6-5 to TRBJ2-7; D possibly corresponds to TRBD1 (5 bases). With 7 bases removed from V and 4 bases from J, the gap between germline ends came to 14 bases. This CDR3 has 13 amino acids. The germline gives CDR1 MNHEY, CDR2 SVGAGI. CDR3 region: CASKEWGWYEQYF. In DNA, the CDR3 is TGTGCCAGCAAGGAGTGGGGCTGGTACGAGCAGTACTTC.

CDR3 sequence (DNA): TGCGCCAGCAGCCCACCAGGTGGGAGATCAGGCGGCTACACCTTC. Its protein product is CASSPPGGRSGGYTF. The rearrangement links TRBV5-1 to TRBJ1-2, with D hard to call. CDR3 size: 15 residues. The V and J ends lost 4 bases and 8 bases respectively, with 21 bases between them. Germline V gene lookup returns CDR1 SGHRS and CDR2 YFSETQ.

This chain connects TRBV3-1 (or the pseudogene TRBV3-2) to TRBJ2-3; a possible D gene is TRBD1 (5 bases). V was shortened by 1 base and J by 2 bases, with 10 bases between the two germline ends. CDR3 size: 15 residues. The germline CDR1 and CDR2 sequences are LGHDT and YNNKEL (reference sequence). Here the CDR3 DNA reads TGTGCCAGCAGCCAAGCCGGTGGGGCCACAGATACGCAGTATTTT. It codes for CASSQAGGATDTQYF.

This clone was observed a single time. This chain joins TRBV6-2 or TRBV6-3 and TRBJ2-1; D remains ambiguous. Germline V lookup: CDR1 MNHEY, CDR2 SVGEGT. The V end lost 1 base, the J end lost 5 bases, and 9 bases lay between the germline ends. The CDR3 loop spans 14 amino acids. The chain's CDR3 is CASSYLTTNNEQFF. CDR3 bases: TGTGCCAGCAGTTACTTAACAACAAACAATGAGCAGTTCTTC.

V gene TRBV11-2 combines with J gene TRBJ1-2; 8 positions match TRBD1. Trimming cost V 7 bases and J 5 bases; bases outside gene matches: 3. The CDR3 has 12 amino acids. The V gene's germline CDR1 is SGHAT and CDR2 FQNNGV. CDR3 sequence reads: CASTGQGYGYTF. The CDR3 bases are TGTGCCAGCACCGGACAGGGATATGGCTACACCTTC.

V is TRBV23-1 and J is TRBJ1-5, with D tentatively TRBD1 (6 bases). TRBV23-1 is an ORF for which the function is uncertain. CDR3 length: 15 amino acids. V was clipped by 4 bases and J by 6 bases, with 16 bases between them. The CDR3 region has the DNA TGCGCCAGCAGTCGGCGGCAGGGGTCCGGTCAGCCCCAGCATTTT. It codes for CASSRRQGSGQPQHF.

This clone qualifies as medium-sized. V and J are TRBV7-2 and TRBJ2-3, with a possible D match to TRBD2 (5 bases). Trimming took 2 bases from V and 2 from J, leaving 17 bases between them. CDR3 length: 17 residues. CDR1 SGHTA and CDR2 FQGNSA come from the germline V gene. CDR3 in amino acids: CASSLFWAGIITDTQYF. The CDR3 region has the DNA TGTGCCAGCAGCTTATTCTGGGCGGGCATTATCACAGATACGCAGTATTTT.

The rearrangement links TRBV27 to TRBJ1-2, with TRBD1 as a possible D gene (5 bases). The CDR3 sequence is 14 residues long. V lost 5 bases and J lost 4, with 14 bases in between. Germline V CDR1 and CDR2: MNHEY, SMNVEV (reference sequence). This chain's CDR3 is CASSTTWGSYGYTF. DNA for the CDR3: TGTGCCAGCAGTACAACCTGGGGCAGCTATGGCTACACCTTC.

This clone was recorded only once. J is TRBJ2-5 and V is TRBV5-1; 10 bases line up with TRBD2. CDR3 length equals 15 residues. Germline values: CDR1 SGHRS, CDR2 YFSETQ. With 0 bases clipped from V and 1 base from J, the junction kept 0 bases outside the gene matches. The CDR3 protein is CASSLGLAGQETQYF. The CDR3 DNA sequence: TGCGCCAGCAGCTTGGGACTAGCGGGCCAAGAGACCCAGTACTTC.

CDR3 nucleotides: TGTGCCAGCAGCAGCGAGGGGGTGCGGCAGTACGAGCAGTACTTC. Its translation: CASSSEGVRQYEQYF. The J gene is TRBJ2-7, the V gene TRBV5-5; possibly TRBD1 for D (6 bases). The V gene lost 4 bases and the J gene lost 4 bases, with 18 bases spanning the gap. CDR1 and CDR2 from the germline V gene are SGHKS and YYEKEE (reference sequence). The CDR3 has 15 amino acids. The full variable domain, completed using reference TRBV5-5 and TRBJ2-7, is DAGVTQSPTHLIKTRGQQVTLRCSPISGHKSVSWYQQVLGQGPQFIFQYYEKEERGRGNFPDRFSARQFPNYSSELNVNALLLGDSALYLCASSSEGVRQYEQYFGPGTRLTVT.

This clone was detected once. The chain recombines TRBV29-1 with TRBJ2-7, with TRBD2 matching over 8 bases. Trimming cost V 4 bases and J 4 bases; bases outside gene matches: 6. Germline V gives CDR1 SQVTM, CDR2 ANQGSEA. CDR3 length: 13 amino acids. DNA for the CDR3: TGCAGCGTTGTTCCAGCGGGAGAGTACGAGCAGTACTTC. This gives the protein CSVVPAGEYEQYF.

The rearrangement joins TRBV12-5 to TRBJ2-5; D gene ambiguous. Trimming took 0 bases from V and 4 from J, leaving 3 bases between them. CDR3 length: 12 amino acids. Germline V gene data show CDR1 as LGHNT and CDR2 as FRNRAP. CDR3 loop: CASGLVRETQYF. The CDR3 nucleotides read TGTGCTAGTGGTTTGGTTCGAGAGACCCAGTACTTC.

The chain is built from TRBV11-2 and TRBJ2-7; tentative D call: TRBD2 (5 bases). The germline V gene has CDR1 SGHAT and CDR2 FQNNGV. The length of the CDR3 is 14 residues. V was shortened by 3 bases and J by 2 bases, with 11 bases between the two germline ends. CDR3 bases: TGTGCCAGCAGCTTTAGCGTACCTGCCTACGAGCAGTACTTC. As protein: CASSFSVPAYEQYF.

The chain combines TRBV27 with TRBJ1-1; 7 bases map to TRBD1. The CDR3 is 15 residues long. V lost 5 bases and J lost 1; bases outside the gene matches: 7. Germline CDR1 reads MNHEY; CDR2 reads SMNVEV (reference sequence). The CDR3 loop is CASSADYRGNTEAFF. CDR3 nucleotide sequence: TGTGCCAGCAGTGCGGACTACAGGGGGAACACTGAAGCTTTCTTT.

This clone was counted between two and nine times. This sequence joins TRBV30 and TRBJ1-4; maybe TRBD1 (5 bases). This CDR3 has 13 residues. Germline CDR1 GTSNPN, CDR2 SVGIG (reference sequence). Trimming took 2 bases from V and 6 from J, leaving 10 bases between them. Written as DNA, the CDR3 is TGTGCCTGGAGTAAGGGGAAACATGAAAAACTGTTTTTT. It yields the protein CAWSKGKHEKLFF.

The rearrangement uses TRBV29-1 and TRBJ2-3; 12 nucleotides align to TRBD2. Germline assignment: CDR1 SQVTM and CDR2 ANQGSEA. The CDR3 covers 16 residues. V shed 6 bases and J 0 bases; nucleotides not matched to a gene: 7. CDR3 amino acids: CSVGLAGSASTDTQYF. The CDR3 DNA is TGCAGCGTCGGACTAGCGGGAAGTGCTAGCACAGATACGCAGTATTTT.

For the CDR3, the DNA is TGCAGCGTTGTACAGGGAATCAGTGGCTACACCTTC. Translating it yields CSVVQGISGYTF. V is TRBV29-1 and J is TRBJ1-2, with D perhaps TRBD1 (6 bases). Germline V CDR1 and CDR2: SQVTM, ANQGSEA. Trimming cost V 4 bases and J 7 bases, with 13 bases left between them. This CDR3 is 12 amino acids long.

This clone has a single count. The rearrangement uses TRBV19 and TRBJ1-5; maybe TRBD1 (5 bases). V lost 6 bases and J 6 bases, leaving 18 bases between the germline ends. The germline V gene has CDR1 LNHDA and CDR2 SQIVND (reference sequence). The length of the CDR3 is 15 residues. Written as DNA, the CDR3 is TGTGCCAGTAGACAGGATTCGGCACTCGGTCAGCCCCAGCATTTT. Protein: CASRQDSALGQPQHF.

This chain uses TRBV5-1 with TRBJ2-2; TRBD2 agrees at 14 bases. The V and J ends lost 3 bases and 6 bases, in that order; junction bases with no gene match: 7. This CDR3 is built from 17 residues. Germline V gene sequence: CDR1 SGHRS, CDR2 YFSETQ. Here the CDR3 DNA reads TGCGCCAGCAGCTCCCAGACTAGCGGGAGGGGTCCCGGGGAGCTGTTTTTT. Protein product: CASSSQTSGRGPGELFF. Using reference TRBV5-1 and TRBJ2-2 for the parts outside the CDR3, the full variable domain is KAGVTQTPRYLIKTRGQQVTLSCSPISGHRSVSWYQQTPGQGLQFLFEYFSETQRNKGNFPGRFSGRQFSNSRSEMNVSTLELGDSALYLCASSSQTSGRGPGELFFGEGSRLTVL.

The rearrangement links TRBV7-9 to TRBJ1-1; TRBD1 is a possible D gene (6 bases). Germline V CDR1 and CDR2: SEHNR, FQNEAQ (reference sequence). CDR3 size: 15 residues. V shed 5 bases and J shed 0 bases, with 13 bases lying between them. The chain's CDR3 is CASSLGQTMNTEAFF. CDR3 nucleotide sequence: TGTGCCAGCAGCCTCGGACAGACCATGAACACTGAAGCTTTCTTT.

The chain uses TRBV29-1 and TRBJ2-5, with TRBD2 as a possible D gene (7 bases). V gave up 5 bases and J gave up 3 bases, with 10 bases separating them. The CDR3 is made up of 12 amino acids. Germline CDR1 SQVTM, CDR2 ANQGSEA. The CDR3 here is CSVLGGEETQYF. The CDR3 DNA reads as TGCAGCGTTTTAGGGGGGGAAGAGACCCAGTACTTC.

The V and J genes are TRBV5-5 and TRBJ2-7, with TRBD1 matching 12 bases. Germline CDR1 is SGHKS and CDR2 is YYEKEE (reference sequence). This CDR3 has 15 residues. After removal of 2 bases from V and 5 bases from J, the junction contained 5 bases not matched to a gene. In DNA, the CDR3 is TGTGCCAGCAGCTTACCGGGACAGGGGGCCAACGAGCAGTACTTC. Protein sequence: CASSLPGQGANEQYF.

The chain couples TRBV7-2 to TRBJ2-5, with D possibly TRBD1 on 6 matching bases. Trimming pared 4 bases from V and 3 bases from J, leaving 18 bases between. CDR3 length: 16 amino acids. The germline V gene encodes CDR1 SGHTA and CDR2 FQGNSA. The CDR3 protein is CASSSITAQGKETQYF. The CDR3 DNA reads TGTGCCAGCAGCTCTATTACGGCGCAGGGGAAAGAGACCCAGTACTTC.

The rearrangement joins TRBV10-3 to TRBJ2-3, with 8 positions matching TRBD2. The CDR3 has 16 amino acids. Per germline, CDR1 ENHRY and CDR2 SYGVKD. V lost 6 bases and J lost 4; bases outside the gene matches: 12. This CDR3 is CAISPGGGSGSDTQYF. DNA of the CDR3: TGTGCCATCAGCCCGGGAGGGGGTAGCGGGTCAGATACGCAGTATTTT.